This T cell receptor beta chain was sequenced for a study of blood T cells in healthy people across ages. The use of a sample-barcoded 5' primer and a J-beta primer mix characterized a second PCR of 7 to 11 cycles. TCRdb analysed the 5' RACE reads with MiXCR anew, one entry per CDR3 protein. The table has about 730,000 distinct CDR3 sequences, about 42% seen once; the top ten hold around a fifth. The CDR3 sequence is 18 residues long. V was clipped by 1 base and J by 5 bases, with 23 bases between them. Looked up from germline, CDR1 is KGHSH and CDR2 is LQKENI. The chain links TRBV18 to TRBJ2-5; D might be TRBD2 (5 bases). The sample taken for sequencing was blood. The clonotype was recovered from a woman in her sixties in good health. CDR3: CASSPLVPEPFTRETQYF. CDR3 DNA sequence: TGTGCCAGCTCACCACTCGTACCGGAGCCCTTCACTAGGGAGACCCAGTACTTC. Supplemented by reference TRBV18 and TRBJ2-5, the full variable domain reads NAGVMQNPRHLVRRRGQEARLRCSPMKGHSHVYWYRQLPEEGLKFMVYLQKENIIDESGMPKERFSAEFPKEGPSILRIQQVVRGDSAAYFCASSPLVPEPFTRETQYFGPGTRLLVL.